Listed below are T cell receptor beta chains from one sample, sequenced in a study of blood T cell repertoires in COVID-19. The method was immunoSEQ multiplex PCR; TCRdb's version includes in-frame clones alone and lacks a portion of them. The repertoire consists of about 120,000 clones, with around 80% occurring once and the leading ten covering 4%. The sequenced sample consisted of peripheral blood. These receptors were obtained from a woman aged 80 or over with acute or convalescent COVID-19. Both conserved end residues are part of each CDR3. The D gene is left open where the match is weak. Not all rows give a size; the values are once, few, many and, for expanded clones, a class.

clone_size: NA
j_call: TRBJ2-6
d_call: NA
v_call: TRBV6-2/TRBV6-3
cdr3_aa: CASSRLTGANVLTF
cdr3_nt: TGTGCCAGCAGTCGACTTACCGGGGCCAACGTCCTGACTTTC

clone_size: NA
j_call: TRBJ2-3
d_call: TRBD2
v_call: TRBV3-1/TRBV3-2
cdr3_aa: CASSPGGLDTQYF
cdr3_nt: TGTGCCAGCAGCCCGGGGGGACTAGATACGCAGTATTTT

clone_size: NA
j_call: TRBJ1-5
d_call: TRBD1
v_call: TRBV7-2
cdr3_aa: CASSFGTGEQPQHF
cdr3_nt: TGTGCCAGCAGCTTCGGGACAGGTGAACAGCCCCAGCATTTT

clone_size: NA
j_call: TRBJ2-5
d_call: TRBD2
v_call: TRBV7-9
cdr3_aa: CASSLAGGSETQYF
cdr3_nt: TGTGCCAGCAGTTTAGCGGGAGGTTCGGAGACCCAGTACTTC

clone_size: few
j_call: TRBJ1-1
d_call: TRBD1
v_call: TRBV7-2
cdr3_aa: CASSLDNRGGFF
cdr3_nt: TGTGCCAGCAGCTTAGATAACAGGGGTGGTTTCTTT

clone_size: NA
j_call: TRBJ2-2
d_call: NA
v_call: TRBV28
cdr3_aa: CASMSGHQTGELFF
cdr3_nt: TGTGCCAGCATGTCGGGACACCAGACCGGGGAGCTGTTTTTT

clone_size: NA
j_call: TRBJ2-5
d_call: TRBD2
v_call: TRBV9
cdr3_aa: CASSVGGSGSGEETQYF
cdr3_nt: TGTGCCAGCAGCGTAGGAGGGAGCGGGAGTGGGGAAGAGACCCAGTACTTC

clone_size: NA
j_call: TRBJ2-2
d_call: TRBD2
v_call: TRBV5-4
cdr3_aa: CASSSELAGRILF
cdr3_nt: TGTGCCAGCAGTTCGGAACTAGCGGGTAGGATCCTTTTT

clone_size: NA
j_call: TRBJ1-4
d_call: NA
v_call: TRBV2
cdr3_aa: CASIRATNEKLFF
cdr3_nt: TGTGCCAGCATACGGGCAACTAATGAAAAACTGTTTTTT

clone_size: NA
j_call: TRBJ2-1
d_call: TRBD1
v_call: TRBV5-8
cdr3_aa: CASSDRGQYNEQFF
cdr3_nt: TGTGCCAGCAGCGACAGGGGGCAATACAATGAGCAGTTCTTC

clone_size: few
j_call: TRBJ2-3
d_call: TRBD1
v_call: TRBV2
cdr3_aa: CASSESQGASTDTQYF
cdr3_nt: TGTGCCAGCAGTGAGTCCCAGGGGGCTAGCACAGATACGCAGTATTTT

clone_size: NA
j_call: TRBJ1-5
d_call: TRBD1
v_call: TRBV27
cdr3_aa: CASSRQGGTNQPQHF
cdr3_nt: TGTGCCAGCAGCCGACAGGGGGGCACCAATCAGCCCCAGCATTTT

clone_size: NA
j_call: TRBJ1-2
d_call: TRBD1
v_call: TRBV11-2
cdr3_aa: CASSSWGQAESGYTF
cdr3_nt: TGTGCCAGCAGCTCATGGGGACAGGCCGAGAGCGGCTACACCTTC

clone_size: NA
j_call: TRBJ1-5
d_call: NA
v_call: TRBV6-2/TRBV6-3
cdr3_aa: CASSYVPQGYQPQHF
cdr3_nt: TGTGCCAGCAGTTACGTTCCGCAGGGGTATCAGCCCCAGCATTTT

clone_size: NA
j_call: TRBJ2-7
d_call: TRBD2
v_call: TRBV29-1
cdr3_aa: CSVEGLAGGEGSYEQYF
cdr3_nt: TGCAGCGTAGAGGGACTAGCGGGAGGGGAGGGCTCCTACGAGCAGTACTTC

clone_size: NA
j_call: TRBJ1-2
d_call: NA
v_call: TRBV28
cdr3_aa: CASSSTWVGGYTF
cdr3_nt: TGTGCCAGCAGTTCGACATGGGTTGGGGGCTACACCTTC

clone_size: few
j_call: TRBJ1-1
d_call: TRBD1
v_call: TRBV24-1
cdr3_aa: CATSGGGDTEAFF
cdr3_nt: TGTGCCACCAGTGGAGGGGGCGATACTGAAGCTTTCTTT

clone_size: NA
j_call: TRBJ1-1
d_call: NA
v_call: TRBV27
cdr3_aa: CASSLRTWSTEAFF
cdr3_nt: TGTGCCAGCAGTCTCCGAACCTGGAGCACTGAAGCTTTCTTT

clone_size: NA
j_call: TRBJ2-1
d_call: NA
v_call: TRBV3-1/TRBV3-2
cdr3_aa: CASSQDEVEQFF
cdr3_nt: TGTGCCAGCAGCCAAGACGAGGTGGAGCAGTTCTTC

clone_size: NA
j_call: TRBJ1-5
d_call: NA
v_call: TRBV4-1
cdr3_aa: CASSQDWTPNQPQHF
cdr3_nt: TGCGCCAGCAGCCAAGATTGGACACCCAATCAGCCCCAGCATTTT

clone_size: NA
j_call: TRBJ1-1
d_call: NA
v_call: TRBV7-2
cdr3_aa: CASSLIGGDTEAFF
cdr3_nt: TGTGCCAGCAGCTTAATCGGAGGAGACACTGAAGCTTTCTTT

clone_size: NA
j_call: TRBJ1-2
d_call: TRBD1
v_call: TRBV30
cdr3_aa: CAWRPTGAWYGYTF
cdr3_nt: TGTGCCTGGAGGCCGACAGGGGCTTGGTATGGCTACACCTTC

clone_size: NA
j_call: TRBJ1-1
d_call: TRBD1
v_call: TRBV19
cdr3_aa: CASRAQGVRAEAFF
cdr3_nt: TGTGCCAGTAGGGCCCAGGGGGTCCGAGCTGAAGCTTTCTTT

clone_size: NA
j_call: TRBJ2-3
d_call: NA
v_call: TRBV6-2/TRBV6-3
cdr3_aa: CASSYSRTEFTSTDTQYF
cdr3_nt: TGTGCCAGCAGTTACTCGCGAACAGAGTTCACTAGCACAGATACGCAGTATTTT

clone_size: NA
j_call: TRBJ2-4
d_call: TRBD1
v_call: TRBV4-3
cdr3_aa: CASSRKGTGGTNIQYF
cdr3_nt: TGCGCCAGCAGCCGAAAAGGGACAGGGGGGACAAACATTCAGTACTTC

clone_size: NA
j_call: TRBJ2-3
d_call: NA
v_call: TRBV19
cdr3_aa: CASSITGHLTDTQYF
cdr3_nt: TGTGCCAGTAGTATCACGGGACATCTGACCGATACGCAGTATTTT

clone_size: few
j_call: TRBJ2-7
d_call: TRBD1
v_call: TRBV5-1
cdr3_aa: CASSLEAMGQGNEQYF
cdr3_nt: TGCGCCAGCAGCTTGGAAGCTATGGGACAGGGGAACGAGCAGTACTTC